This section outlines one T cell receptor (beta chain) sequence together with its context. This entry comes from a study of OX40 agonist ivuxolimab in advanced cancers. Background on the study: Of the participants, under 50% had some prior anti-PD-1, anti-PD-L1 or anti-CTLA-4 therapy, which was allowed.

Produced via immunoSEQ multiplex PCR; TCRdb's table is partial and in-frame only. The sample shows fewer than 110,000 clones, 91% of them seen only once. This specimen consisted of CD4+ or CD8+ T cells sorted from blood, obtained in a trial of the OX40 agonist ivuxolimab. The clonotype comes from an adult with an advanced solid tumor such as melanoma, head and neck, liver or kidney cancer.

The CDR3 sequence is CASTPGTGTYEQYF. CDR3 nucleotides: TGTGCCAGTACACCCGGGACAGGGACTTACGAGCAGTACTTC. J is TRBJ2-5 and V is TRBV19, with 9 positions matching TRBD1. The J call may be faulty, since TRBJ2-7 better matches the DNA end. CDR3 length: 14 residues. The germline CDR1 and CDR2 sequences are LNHDA and SQIVND (reference sequence).